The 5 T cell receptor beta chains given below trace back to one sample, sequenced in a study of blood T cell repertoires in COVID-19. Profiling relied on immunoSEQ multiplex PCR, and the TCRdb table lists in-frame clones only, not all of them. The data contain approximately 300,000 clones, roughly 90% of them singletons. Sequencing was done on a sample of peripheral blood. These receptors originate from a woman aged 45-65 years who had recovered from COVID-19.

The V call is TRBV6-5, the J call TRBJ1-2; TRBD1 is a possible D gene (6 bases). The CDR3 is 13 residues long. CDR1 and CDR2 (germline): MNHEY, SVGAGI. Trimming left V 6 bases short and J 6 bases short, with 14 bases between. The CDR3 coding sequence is TGTGCCAGCAGGCGGACAGACCCTCATGGCTACACCTTC. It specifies CASRRTDPHGYTF.

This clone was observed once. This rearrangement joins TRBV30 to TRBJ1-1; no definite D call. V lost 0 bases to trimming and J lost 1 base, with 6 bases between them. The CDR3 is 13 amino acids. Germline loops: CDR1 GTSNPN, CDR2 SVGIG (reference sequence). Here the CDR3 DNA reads TGTGCCTGGAGTGTGGGCACGAACACTGAAGCTTTCTTT. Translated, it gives CAWSVGTNTEAFF.

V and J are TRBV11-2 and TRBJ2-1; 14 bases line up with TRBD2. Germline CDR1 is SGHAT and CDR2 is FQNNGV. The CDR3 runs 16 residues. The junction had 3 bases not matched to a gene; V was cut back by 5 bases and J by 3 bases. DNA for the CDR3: TGTGCCAGCAGCCCAGGGACTAGCGGGGGCTACAATGAGCAGTTCTTC. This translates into CASSPGTSGGYNEQFF.

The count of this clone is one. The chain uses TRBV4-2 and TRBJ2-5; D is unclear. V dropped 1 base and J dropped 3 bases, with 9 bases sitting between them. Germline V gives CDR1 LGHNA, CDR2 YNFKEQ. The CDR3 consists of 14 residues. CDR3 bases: TGTGCCAGCAGCCAAGTTGGTCAGGAAGAGACCCAGTACTTC. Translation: CASSQVGQEETQYF.

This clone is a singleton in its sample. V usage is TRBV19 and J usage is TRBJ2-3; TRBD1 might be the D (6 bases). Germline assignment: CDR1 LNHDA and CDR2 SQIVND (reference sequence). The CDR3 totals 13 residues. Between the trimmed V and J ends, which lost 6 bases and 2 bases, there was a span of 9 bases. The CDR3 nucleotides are TGTGCCAGTAGGAAGGGGGTCACAGATACGCAGTATTTT. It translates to CASRKGVTDTQYF.